A selection of T cell receptor beta chains follows, all from one sample in a study of T-cell memory formation after mild COVID-19. TCRdb passed the 5' RACE reads through MiXCR, listing each CDR3 protein once. The sample carries about 430,000 distinct CDR3 sequences, approximately 24% recorded once. Sequenced: PBMCs or a T cell subset sorted from them (not recorded which). The receptors here all came from an adult woman who had mild COVID-19 (a few samples of this study predate the infection). Cell type and time point are not known. The CDR3 runs from the conserved cysteine through the conserved F or W. The D gene is left open where the match is weak. Clone size appears in some rows only: once, few, many, or a class for an expanded clone.

>TRBJ2-1|-|TRBV7-2|few
TGTGCCAGCACCCGTGGGGGGACTGGGAGGTACAATGAGCAGTTCTTC
CASTRGGTGRYNEQFF
>TRBJ2-1|TRBD2|TRBV27|-
TGTGCCAGCACCCCGGGGGGACTAGCGGGAGTATACGAGCAGTTCTTC
CASTPGGLAGVYEQFF
>TRBJ2-7|-|TRBV2|few
TGTGCCAGCAGTGGGGCAGGGAGGTCCTACGAGCAGTACTTC
CASSGAGRSYEQYF
>TRBJ2-5|TRBD2|TRBV20-1|few
TGCAGTGCTAGAGATGGAGGGACTAGTCAAGAGACCCAGTACTTC
CSARDGGTSQETQYF
>TRBJ2-7|-|TRBV2|-
TGTGCCAGCAGTGTACAGGAATCCTACGAGCAGTACTTC
CASSVQESYEQYF
>TRBJ2-7|-|TRBV27|-
TGTGCCAGCGGCCAAGGGAGGAGGCCCCCCTACGAGCAGTACTTC
CASGQGRRPPYEQYF
>TRBJ1-1|TRBD1|TRBV9|-
TGTGCCAGCAGCGTAGACTCCAGGACAGGAGGGACTGAAGCTTTCTTT
CASSVDSRTGGTEAFF
>TRBJ1-1|-|TRBV12-3/TRBV12-4|-
TGTGCCAGCAGAATCCACGGACAGCTAGACACTGAAGCTTTCTTT
CASRIHGQLDTEAFF
>TRBJ2-3|TRBD2|TRBV7-2|-
TGTGCCAGCAGCCTACGACTAGCGGGCACAGATACGCAGTATTTT
CASSLRLAGTDTQYF
>TRBJ2-1|TRBD2|TRBV9|-
TGTGCCAGCAGTGCTACCGGGACTAGCGGTGGTGAGCAGTTCTTC
CASSATGTSGGEQFF
>TRBJ2-7|TRBD2|TRBV12-3/TRBV12-4|-
TGTGCCAGCAGTTCCCCTAGCGGGCCATCCTACGAGCAGTACTTC
CASSSPSGPSYEQYF
>TRBJ2-2|-|TRBV2|-
TGTGCCAGCACCAGTATCCCCGGGGAGCTGTTTTTT
CASTSIPGELFF
>TRBJ2-5|TRBD2|TRBV12-3/TRBV12-4|-
TGTGCCAGTCGGACTAGCCGGAGGGGAGAGACCCAGTACTTC
CASRTSRRGETQYF
>TRBJ1-4|-|TRBV7-2|-
TGTGCCAGCAGCCCCGAAGCACAGAGGTATGAAAAACTGTTTTTT
CASSPEAQRYEKLFF
>TRBJ2-1|TRBD2|TRBV6-2/TRBV6-3|-
TGTGCCGCGCGAAGAACTGGGCGGGGGAATGAGCAGTTCTTC
CAARRTGRGNEQFF
>TRBJ2-1|-|TRBV12-3/TRBV12-4|-
TGTGCCAGCAGTTTGCGGGCCAATGAGCAGTTCTTC
CASSLRANEQFF
>TRBJ2-1|TRBD2|TRBV11-2|few
TGTGCCAGCAGCGTGTCCGGGACTAGCGGTGCCAATGAGCAGTTCTTC
CASSVSGTSGANEQFF
>TRBJ2-3|-|TRBV28|few
TGTGCCAGCAGTCCGGGACCAGGCACAGATACGCAGTATTTT
CASSPGPGTDTQYF
>TRBJ1-4|-|TRBV4-2|few
TGTGCCAGTTTTAATGAAAAACTGTTTTTT
CASFNEKLFF
>TRBJ2-2|-|TRBV12-3/TRBV12-4|many
TGTGCCAGCAGTTTAGTCCTCACCGGGGAGCTGTTTTTT
CASSLVLTGELFF
>TRBJ2-7|TRBD2|TRBV5-1|-
TGCGCCAGCAGCTTGACTAGCGGGAGTTTCTACGAGCAGTACTTC
CASSLTSGSFYEQYF
>TRBJ2-7|-|TRBV7-9|few
TGTGCCAGCAGCTTATCGTCTCAGAACTCCTACGAGCAGTACTTC
CASSLSSQNSYEQYF
>TRBJ2-2|TRBD2|TRBV18|-
TGTGCCAGCTCACCACGTGGGACTAGCGGGGCCTCGAACACCGGGGAGCTGTTTTTT
CASSPRGTSGASNTGELFF
>TRBJ2-3|TRBD2|TRBV11-2|-
TGTGCCAGCAGCCTGGGACTAGCGGGACAAGATACGCAGTATTTT
CASSLGLAGQDTQYF
>TRBJ1-2|-|TRBV21-1|few
TGTGCCAGCAGCCGGGGGACAGCCTCCGGCGCCCATGGCTACACCTTC
CASSRGTASGAHGYTF
>TRBJ1-1|-|TRBV12-3/TRBV12-4|few
TGTGCCAGCAGTTTAGGGGCGGGGGTCGAAGCTTTCTTT
CASSLGAGVEAFF